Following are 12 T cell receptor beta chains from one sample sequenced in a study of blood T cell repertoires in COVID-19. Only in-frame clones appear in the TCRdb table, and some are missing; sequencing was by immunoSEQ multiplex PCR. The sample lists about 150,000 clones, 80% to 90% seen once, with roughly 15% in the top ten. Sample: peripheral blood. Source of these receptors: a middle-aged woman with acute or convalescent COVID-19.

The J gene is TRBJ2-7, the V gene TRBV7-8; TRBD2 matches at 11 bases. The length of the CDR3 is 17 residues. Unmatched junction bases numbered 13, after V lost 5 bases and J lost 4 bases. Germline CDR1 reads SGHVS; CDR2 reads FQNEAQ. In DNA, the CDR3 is TGTGCCAGCAGCCCAAATCTACTAGCGGGAGTTGGTTACGAGCAGTACTTC. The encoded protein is CASSPNLLAGVGYEQYF.

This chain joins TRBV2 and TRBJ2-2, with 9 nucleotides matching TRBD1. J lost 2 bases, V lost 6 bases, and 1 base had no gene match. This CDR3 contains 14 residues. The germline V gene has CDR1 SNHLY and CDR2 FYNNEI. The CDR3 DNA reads TGTGCCAGCAGGGGACAGGGTAACACCGGGGAGCTGTTTTTT. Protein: CASRGQGNTGELFF. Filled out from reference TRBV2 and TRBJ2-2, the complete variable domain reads EPEVTQTPSHQVTQMGQEVILRCVPISNHLYFYWYRQILGQKVEFLVSFYNNEISEKSEIFDDQFSVERPDGSNFTLKIRSTKLEDSAMYFCASRGQGNTGELFFGEGSRLTVL.

The CDR3 protein is CASSAGTGYGYTF. The DNA for the CDR3 is TGTGCCAGCAGTGCCGGGACAGGCTATGGCTACACCTTC. The V gene is TRBV28, the J gene TRBJ1-2; 8 bases align to TRBD1. Germline V CDR1 and CDR2: MDHEN, SYDVKM. The CDR3 covers 13 residues. Trimming cost V 5 bases and J 4 bases; bases outside gene matches: 3.

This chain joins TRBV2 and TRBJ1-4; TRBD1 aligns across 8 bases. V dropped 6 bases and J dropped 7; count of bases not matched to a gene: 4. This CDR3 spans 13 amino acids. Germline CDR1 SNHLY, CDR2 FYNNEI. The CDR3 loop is CASRGDRLEKLFF. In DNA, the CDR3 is TGTGCCAGCAGGGGGGACAGGCTTGAAAAACTGTTTTTT.

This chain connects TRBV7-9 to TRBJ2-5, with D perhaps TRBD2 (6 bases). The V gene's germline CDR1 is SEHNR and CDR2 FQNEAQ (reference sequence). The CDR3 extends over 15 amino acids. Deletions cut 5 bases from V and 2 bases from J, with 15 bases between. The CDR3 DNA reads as TGTGCCAGCAGCCCCCTCTCGGGGGATCAAGAGACCCAGTACTTC. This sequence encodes CASSPLSGDQETQYF.

CDR3 loop: CATSRDRARDRTYEQYF. The DNA for the CDR3 is TGTGCCACCAGCAGAGATAGGGCTCGGGATCGAACCTACGAGCAGTACTTC. The chain joins TRBV15 to TRBJ2-7; D is possibly TRBD2 (5 bases). Per germline, CDR1 LNHNV and CDR2 YYDKDF (reference sequence). CDR3 length: 17 residues. V dropped 0 bases and J dropped 2 bases, with 17 bases sitting between them.

CDR3 sequence reads: CASSTSTGAYTGELFF. The CDR3 DNA follows: TGTGCCAGCAGCACCTCGACAGGGGCCTACACCGGGGAGCTGTTTTTT. The chain uses TRBV9 and TRBJ2-2; 8 bases match TRBD1. The J segment lost 3 bases and the V segment lost 4 bases, leaving 8 bases of the junction unmatched. The CDR3 is 16 residues long. Per germline, CDR1 SGDLS and CDR2 YYNGEE.

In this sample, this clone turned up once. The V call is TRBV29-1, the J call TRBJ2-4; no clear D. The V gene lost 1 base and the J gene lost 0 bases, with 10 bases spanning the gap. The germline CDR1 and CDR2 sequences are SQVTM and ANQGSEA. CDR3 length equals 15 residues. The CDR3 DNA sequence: TGCAGCGTTGAAGGCGGCTATCTAGCCAAAAACATTCAGTACTTC. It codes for CSVEGGYLAKNIQYF. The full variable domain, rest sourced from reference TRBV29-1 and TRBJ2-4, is SAVISQKPSRDICQRGTSLTIQCQVDSQVTMMFWYRQQPGQSLTLIATANQGSEATYESGFVIDKFPISRPNLTFSTLTVSNMSPEDSSIYLCSVEGGYLAKNIQYFGAGTRLSVL.

The CDR3 region has the DNA TGTGCCAGTAGGCAGACTTCAACTAATGAAAAACTGTTTTTT. Translating gives CASRQTSTNEKLFF. The V gene is TRBV19, the J gene TRBJ1-4; D is unresolved. The V end was cut by 6 bases, the J end by 0 bases, with 8 bases between. The CDR3 loop spans 14 amino acids. Germline V lookup: CDR1 LNHDA, CDR2 SQIVND (reference sequence).

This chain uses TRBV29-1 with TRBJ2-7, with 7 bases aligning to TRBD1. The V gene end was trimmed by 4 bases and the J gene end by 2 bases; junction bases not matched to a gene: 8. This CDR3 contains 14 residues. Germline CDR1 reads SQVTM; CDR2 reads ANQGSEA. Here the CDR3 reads CSVVSGTEAYEQYF. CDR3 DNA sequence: TGCAGCGTTGTCTCCGGGACAGAAGCCTACGAGCAGTACTTC.

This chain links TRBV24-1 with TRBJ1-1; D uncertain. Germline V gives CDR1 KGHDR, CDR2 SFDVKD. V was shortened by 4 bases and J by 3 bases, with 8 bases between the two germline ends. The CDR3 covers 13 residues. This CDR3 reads CATSDDTDTEAFF. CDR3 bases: TGTGCCACCAGTGACGACACCGACACTGAAGCTTTCTTT.

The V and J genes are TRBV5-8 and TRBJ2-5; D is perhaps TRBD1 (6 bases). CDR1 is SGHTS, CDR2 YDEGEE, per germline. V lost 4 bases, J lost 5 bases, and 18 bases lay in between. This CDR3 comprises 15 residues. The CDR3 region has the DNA TGTGCCAGCAGCGCAACGACAGGATCCCGGGAGACCCAGTACTTC. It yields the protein CASSATTGSRETQYF.